This TCR beta chain was sequenced during a study of CD8+ T cells in alopecia areata. With regard to this clone: The antigen remains unidentified.

Cell sorting was applied to PBMCs, and CD4+ and CD8+ T cells were collected. Overall study results and limits: Scalp repertoires also include resident alphabeta T cells from normal skin.

Extracted RNA was reverse transcribed, and the resulting cDNA served as sequencing template. The assay was immunoSEQ multiplex PCR, and TCRdb's table has in-frame clones only and misses some. The sample includes 160,000 or so clones, just over 65% of them seen just once. CDR3 size: 11 residues. Germline-derived CDR1 and CDR2 are GTSNPN and SVGIG (reference sequence). V dropped 2 bases and J dropped 5 bases, with 6 bases sitting between them. Sequencing used CD8+ T cells sorted from blood, obtained at week 0. The chain has TRBV30 and TRBJ1-1; D unclear. The TCR originated in a human donor with alopecia areata. The CDR3 bases are TGTGCCTGGAGTTGGGGAACTGAAGCTTTCTTT. Translated: CAWSWGTEAFF.